This entry is about one TCR beta chain. In the original workflow: The assay estimated nucleated cells by amplifying reference gene primers. Clones were sequenced by immunoSEQ multiplex PCR, and TCRdb holds only the in-frame ones, with some missing. The V and J calls and the clone size are those of that table, but D and trimming were determined from the DNA. This sample has 120,000 or so clones, with approximately 85% found just once. The CDR3 is 18 residues long. The trim removed 5 bases at V and 0 bases at J, leaving 13 bases unmatched. CDR1 and CDR2 (germline): SEHNR, FQNEAQ (reference sequence). These data are taken from a study of blood T cell repertoires in COVID-19.

The chain joins TRBV7-9 to TRBJ2-3, with 8 bases that match TRBD1. This TCR derives from a human donor in a cohort sampled during active COVID-19. The source material was peripheral blood. The CDR3 DNA reads as TGTGCCAGCAGCCCCGGGACAGGTGAAAGCCCTAGCACAGATACGCAGTATTTT. This translates into CASSPGTGESPSTDTQYF.